The rows below give T cell receptor beta chains drawn from one sample of a study of cytomegalovirus exposure and HLA in healthy donors. The table came from immunoSEQ multiplex PCR; TCRdb's copy has only in-frame clones and leaves some out. The table records 100,000 to 150,000 clones, more than 15% of them present only once. Material: PBMCs. Every receptor here comes from a female donor in good health and CMV-seropositive. Each CDR3 is given with its conserved first and last residue. Each record gives: D gene, J gene, clone size, V gene, CDR3 protein, CDR3 DNA. The D gene is left open where the match is weak. Some rows have no size entry. The others give once, few or many, or a class for an expanded clone.

d_call: NA; j_call: TRBJ2-2; clone_size: NA; v_call: TRBV19; cdr3_aa: CASLGQAGELFF; cdr3_nt: TGTGCCAGTTTGGGCCAAGCCGGGGAGCTGTTTTTT
d_call: TRBD2; j_call: TRBJ2-1; clone_size: few; v_call: TRBV5-1; cdr3_aa: CASSPTGLAGGAYNEQFF; cdr3_nt: TGCGCCAGCAGCCCGACCGGACTAGCGGGAGGGGCCTACAATGAGCAGTTCTTC
d_call: NA; j_call: TRBJ2-3; clone_size: few; v_call: TRBV4-2; cdr3_aa: CASSQVGGTTDTQYF; cdr3_nt: TGTGCCAGCAGCCAAGTTGGCGGGACCACAGATACGCAGTATTTT
d_call: TRBD2; j_call: TRBJ2-7; clone_size: NA; v_call: TRBV5-1; cdr3_aa: CASSWTSGRVIVYEQYF; cdr3_nt: TGCGCCAGCAGCTGGACTAGCGGGAGGGTTATCGTGTACGAGCAGTACTTC
d_call: NA; j_call: TRBJ2-7; clone_size: few; v_call: TRBV6-1; cdr3_aa: CASSVTFREAYEQYF; cdr3_nt: TGTGCCAGCAGTGTCACATTCCGGGAAGCCTACGAGCAGTACTTC
d_call: TRBD1; j_call: TRBJ2-1; clone_size: few; v_call: TRBV2; cdr3_aa: CASRGQGAVLF; cdr3_nt: TGTGCCAGCAGGGGACAGGGCGCGGTTCTCTTC
d_call: TRBD1; j_call: TRBJ2-1; clone_size: few; v_call: TRBV2; cdr3_aa: CASSVPTGPYNEQFF; cdr3_nt: TGTGCCAGCAGTGTTCCGACAGGGCCCTACAATGAGCAGTTCTTC
d_call: TRBD1; j_call: TRBJ2-3; clone_size: NA; v_call: TRBV15; cdr3_aa: CATSPRQGTGDTQYF; cdr3_nt: TGTGCCACCAGCCCACGACAGGGAACGGGAGATACGCAGTATTTT
d_call: TRBD2; j_call: TRBJ2-7; clone_size: few; v_call: TRBV7-8; cdr3_aa: CASSRLAAYEQYF; cdr3_nt: TGTGCCAGCAGCCGACTAGCAGCCTACGAGCAGTACTTC
d_call: TRBD1; j_call: TRBJ1-1; clone_size: NA; v_call: TRBV6-5; cdr3_aa: CASSWTDRGNGAFF; cdr3_nt: TGTGCCAGCAGTTGGACGGACAGGGGGAACGGAGCTTTCTTT
d_call: NA; j_call: TRBJ2-1; clone_size: few; v_call: TRBV15; cdr3_aa: CATSRELAQRGNEQFF; cdr3_nt: TGTGCCACCAGCAGAGAACTAGCGCAAAGGGGGAATGAGCAGTTCTTC
d_call: TRBD1; j_call: TRBJ2-5; clone_size: few; v_call: TRBV10-3; cdr3_aa: CAISEADRAHQETQYF; cdr3_nt: TGTGCCATCAGTGAGGCGGACAGGGCTCATCAAGAGACCCAGTACTTC
d_call: TRBD1; j_call: TRBJ1-5; clone_size: NA; v_call: TRBV18; cdr3_aa: CASSQGQNQPQHF; cdr3_nt: TGTGCCAGCTCACAGGGACAGAATCAGCCCCAGCATTTT
d_call: NA; j_call: TRBJ2-3; clone_size: NA; v_call: TRBV5-4; cdr3_aa: CASSLSLALVTDTQYF; cdr3_nt: TGTGCCAGCAGCTTGTCCCTAGCCCTAGTGACAGATACGCAGTATTTT
d_call: TRBD1; j_call: TRBJ2-5; clone_size: few; v_call: TRBV6-6; cdr3_aa: CASSYDRVQETQYF; cdr3_nt: TGTGCCAGCAGTTACGACAGGGTCCAAGAGACCCAGTACTTC
d_call: TRBD2; j_call: TRBJ2-2; clone_size: few; v_call: TRBV2; cdr3_aa: CASAGLAGGTGELFF; cdr3_nt: TGTGCCAGCGCCGGACTAGCGGGTGGTACCGGGGAGCTGTTTTTT
d_call: TRBD2; j_call: TRBJ2-5; clone_size: few; v_call: TRBV28; cdr3_aa: CASGRLAGGKETQYF; cdr3_nt: TGTGCCAGCGGACGACTAGCGGGAGGTAAAGAGACCCAGTACTTC
d_call: NA; j_call: TRBJ1-5; clone_size: NA; v_call: TRBV28; cdr3_aa: CASSHRRRGWGNQPQHF; cdr3_nt: TGTGCCAGCAGCCACCGACGGAGGGGTTGGGGCAATCAGCCCCAGCATTTT
d_call: TRBD1; j_call: TRBJ1-2; clone_size: few; v_call: TRBV27; cdr3_aa: CASSFHGQGQLRGYTF; cdr3_nt: TGTGCCAGCAGTTTCCACGGACAGGGGCAGCTAAGAGGCTACACCTTC
d_call: NA; j_call: TRBJ2-1; clone_size: NA; v_call: TRBV28; cdr3_aa: CASSPDSNEQFF; cdr3_nt: TGTGCCAGCAGTCCCGACTCAAACGAGCAGTTCTTC
d_call: NA; j_call: TRBJ1-5; clone_size: few; v_call: TRBV29-1; cdr3_aa: CSVVPGSNQPQHF; cdr3_nt: TGCAGCGTTGTTCCAGGGAGCAATCAGCCCCAGCATTTT
d_call: NA; j_call: TRBJ2-3; clone_size: few; v_call: TRBV6-5; cdr3_aa: CASSYSRSVSTDTQYF; cdr3_nt: TGTGCCAGCAGTTACTCGAGAAGTGTTAGCACAGATACGCAGTATTTT
d_call: NA; j_call: TRBJ1-5; clone_size: NA; v_call: TRBV5-1; cdr3_aa: CASSLGQYNQPQHF; cdr3_nt: TGCGCCAGCAGCTTAGGACAGTACAATCAGCCCCAGCATTTT
d_call: NA; j_call: TRBJ2-7; clone_size: NA; v_call: TRBV4-1; cdr3_aa: CASSLIDSSYEQYF; cdr3_nt: TGCGCCAGCAGCCTTATCGACAGCTCCTACGAGCAGTACTTC
d_call: NA; j_call: TRBJ1-5; clone_size: few; v_call: TRBV6-1; cdr3_aa: CASSERGNQPQHF; cdr3_nt: TGTGCCAGCAGTGAACGCGGAAATCAGCCCCAGCATTTT
d_call: TRBD2; j_call: TRBJ2-7; clone_size: NA; v_call: TRBV5-1; cdr3_aa: CASSLTGRALEQYF; cdr3_nt: TGCGCCAGCAGCTTAACCGGGAGGGCCCTCGAGCAGTACTTC
d_call: NA; j_call: TRBJ2-7; clone_size: NA; v_call: TRBV28; cdr3_aa: CASSSGVGNEQYF; cdr3_nt: TGTGCCAGCAGTTCAGGGGTCGGCAACGAGCAGTACTTC
d_call: NA; j_call: TRBJ1-5; clone_size: few; v_call: TRBV28; cdr3_aa: CASLVGGTLGSNQPQHF; cdr3_nt: TGTGCCAGTCTAGTTGGGGGGACCCTTGGGAGCAATCAGCCCCAGCATTTT
d_call: TRBD2; j_call: TRBJ2-3; clone_size: few; v_call: TRBV6-5; cdr3_aa: CASAVAGGPYTQYF; cdr3_nt: TGTGCCAGCGCGGTAGCGGGGGGGCCTTATACGCAGTATTTT